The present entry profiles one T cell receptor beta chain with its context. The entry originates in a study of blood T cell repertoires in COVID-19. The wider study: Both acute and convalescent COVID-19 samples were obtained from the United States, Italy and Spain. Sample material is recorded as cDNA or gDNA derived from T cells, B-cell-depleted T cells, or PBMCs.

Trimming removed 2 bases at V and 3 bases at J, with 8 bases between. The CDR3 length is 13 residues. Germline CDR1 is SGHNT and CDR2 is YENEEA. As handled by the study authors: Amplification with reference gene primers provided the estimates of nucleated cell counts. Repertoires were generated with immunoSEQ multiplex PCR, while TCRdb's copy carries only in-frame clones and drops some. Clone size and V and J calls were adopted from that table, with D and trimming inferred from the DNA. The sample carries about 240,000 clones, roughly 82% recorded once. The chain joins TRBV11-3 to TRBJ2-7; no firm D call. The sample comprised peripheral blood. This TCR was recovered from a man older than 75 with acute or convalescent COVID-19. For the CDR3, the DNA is TGTGCCAGCAGCTTATTTTCCCACTACGAGCAGTACTTC. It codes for CASSLFSHYEQYF. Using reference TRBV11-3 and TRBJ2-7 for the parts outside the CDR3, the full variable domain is EAGVVQSPRYKIIEKKQPVAFWCNPISGHNTLYWYLQNLGQGPELLIRYENEEAVDDSQLPKDRFSAERLKGVDSTLKIQPAELGDSAVYLCASSLFSHYEQYFGPGTRLTVT.